The 18 T cell receptor beta chains reported below all come from one sample, sequenced in a study of response to subunit inactivated influenza vaccine. One entry per CDR3 protein results from TCRdb running MiXCR on the RT-PCR reads. The sample lists around 530,000 distinct CDR3 sequences; more than 15% were seen once. The sequenced sample was CD4+ T cells sorted from PBMCs, obtained 23 months after vaccination. The receptor set was obtained from a man in his fifties or sixties who received an inactivated influenza vaccine.

The chain carries TRBV20-1 and TRBJ2-7; TRBD2 matches at 9 bases. After removal of 5 bases from V and 2 bases from J, the junction contained 13 bases not matched to a gene. The CDR3 consists of 16 residues. The germline gives CDR1 DFQATT, CDR2 SNEGSKA (reference sequence). The CDR3 nucleotides are TGCAGTGCTCTTAGTTTACGGCTAGCGGGAACCTACGAGCAGTACTTC. This gives the protein CSALSLRLAGTYEQYF.

The chain couples TRBV6-2 or TRBV6-3 to TRBJ1-1; D gene ambiguous. The V end was cut by 6 bases, the J end by 10 bases, with 18 bases between. The CDR3 spans 13 residues. Germline V gives CDR1 MNHEY, CDR2 SVGEGT. The CDR3 is CASRQRDAQRAFF. For the CDR3, the DNA is TGTGCCAGCAGACAACGGGATGCACAAAGAGCTTTCTTT.

This clonotype was counted between two and nine times. The gene calls are TRBV27 and TRBJ2-5, with unresolved D. CDR3 length: 12 residues. The V gene lost 6 bases and the J gene lost 2 bases, with 7 bases spanning the gap. Germline CDR1 MNHEY, CDR2 SMNVEV (reference sequence). CDR3 coding DNA: TGTGCCAGCAGCGGACCTCAAGAGACCCAGTACTTC. Translated, it gives CASSGPQETQYF.

This chain links TRBV7-2 with TRBJ2-2; no firm D call. Germline V gene data show CDR1 as SGHTA and CDR2 as FQGNSA. V lost 5 bases, J lost 2 bases, and 15 bases lay in between. The CDR3 spans 16 residues. CDR3 nucleotide sequence: TGTGCCAGCAGCCGAAAGGTTAATTTTAACACCGGGGAGCTGTTTTTT. This gives the protein CASSRKVNFNTGELFF.

There are a few counts of this clonotype. The rearrangement joins TRBV9 to TRBJ1-4, with 7 positions matching TRBD1. J was trimmed by 4 bases and V by 3 bases; bases with no gene match: 6. The CDR3 loop spans 15 amino acids. CDR1 is SGDLS, CDR2 YYNGEE, per germline. The CDR3 DNA reads TGTGCCAGCAGCGCCACGGGACAGCGTAATGAAAAACTGTTTTTT. This translates into CASSATGQRNEKLFF.

This clonotype occurred a few times. The V gene is TRBV29-1, the J gene TRBJ2-1; D not resolved. V was clipped by 1 base and J by 9 bases, with 7 bases between them. This CDR3 region has 11 residues. Germline assignment: CDR1 SQVTM and CDR2 ANQGSEA. The CDR3 protein is CSVEAAGEQFF. CDR3 coding DNA: TGCAGCGTTGAAGCTGCAGGTGAGCAGTTCTTC.

The chain couples TRBV5-1 to TRBJ2-3; no reliable D call. The germline V gene has CDR1 SGHRS and CDR2 YFSETQ. V lost 4 bases, J lost 9 bases, and 15 bases lay in between. The length of the CDR3 is 13 residues. The CDR3 DNA follows: TGCGCCAGCAGCCCGGACCCCCTGCCCACGCAGTATTTT. Translation gives CASSPDPLPTQYF. The whole variable domain, filled in from reference TRBV5-1 and TRBJ2-3, reads KAGVTQTPRYLIKTRGQQVTLSCSPISGHRSVSWYQQTPGQGLQFLFEYFSETQRNKGNFPGRFSGRQFSNSRSEMNVSTLELGDSALYLCASSPDPLPTQYFGPGTRLTVL.

This rearrangement joins TRBV7-2 to TRBJ2-7; D is perhaps TRBD1 or TRBD2 (5 bases each). CDR3 size: 13 residues. V gave up 6 bases and J gave up 7 bases, with 16 bases separating them. Looked up from germline, CDR1 is SGHTA and CDR2 is FQGNSA. This CDR3 is CASRKGPAGEQYF. CDR3 nucleotides: TGTGCCAGCAGGAAGGGACCCGCCGGGGAGCAGTACTTC.

This chain connects TRBV20-1 to TRBJ2-4, with 7 bases that match TRBD1. V was clipped by 5 bases and J by 5 bases; unmatched bases: 3. Germline CDR1 reads DFQATT; CDR2 reads SNEGSKA (reference sequence). The CDR3 length is 12 residues. CDR3 in DNA: TGCAGTGCTCCCGGGACAGAAAACATTCAGTACTTC. Amino acid sequence: CSAPGTENIQYF.

The gene calls are TRBV20-1 and TRBJ1-1; possibly TRBD1 for D (6 bases). Looked up from germline, CDR1 is DFQATT and CDR2 is SNEGSKA (reference sequence). V was clipped by 3 bases and J by 1 base, with 12 bases between them. This CDR3 has 14 amino acids. CDR3 DNA sequence: TGCAGTGCTAGTCCAGGGGCGGGGAACACTGAAGCTTTCTTT. Its translation: CSASPGAGNTEAFF.

This clonotype has a handful of counts. The chain carries TRBV20-1 and TRBJ2-3; D is unresolved. With 2 bases removed from V and 2 bases from J, the gap between germline ends came to 5 bases. The CDR3 contains 12 residues. Looked up from germline, CDR1 is DFQATT and CDR2 is SNEGSKA (reference sequence). The CDR3 DNA reads TGCAGTGCTAGACGGTACACAGATACGCAGTATTTT. This translates into CSARRYTDTQYF.

The CDR3 loop is CASSPRAGATNYGYTF. CDR3 in DNA: TGCGCCAGCAGCCCAAGGGCGGGGGCAACTAACTATGGCTACACCTTC. The chain recombines TRBV5-1 with TRBJ1-2; D possibly corresponds to TRBD1 (6 bases). The V end lost 4 bases, the J end lost 0 bases, and 16 bases lay between the germline ends. The CDR3 has 16 residues. The germline gives CDR1 SGHRS, CDR2 YFSETQ.

Only a few counts were recorded for this clonotype. The genes are TRBV28 and TRBJ2-2, with D unclear. The V gene lost 3 bases and the J gene lost 1 base, with 12 bases spanning the gap. The germline V gene has CDR1 MDHEN and CDR2 SYDVKM. The CDR3 extends over 16 amino acids. Here the CDR3 reads CASSLGTHRNTGELFF. The CDR3 DNA is TGTGCCAGCAGTTTGGGAACCCACCGGAACACCGGGGAGCTGTTTTTT.

V gene TRBV29-1 combines with J gene TRBJ2-2, with TRBD2 identical over 14 bases. The CDR3 has 20 residues. CDR1 and CDR2 from the germline V gene are SQVTM and ANQGSEA. After removal of 6 bases from V and 6 bases from J, the junction contained 21 bases not matched to a gene. The CDR3 reads CSVTTPTGTSGSWWSGELFF. The CDR3, as DNA: TGCAGCGTGACAACCCCCACCGGGACTAGCGGGAGTTGGTGGTCCGGGGAGCTGTTTTTT.

This clonotype was observed once. V and J are TRBV6-1 and TRBJ2-6; D unresolved. The CDR3 is 15 residues long. From germline, CDR1 is MNHNS and CDR2 SASEGT. Deletions cut 6 bases from V and 0 bases from J, with 9 bases between. The CDR3: CASRQFHSGANVLTF. CDR3 nucleotide sequence: TGTGCCAGCAGACAGTTTCACTCTGGGGCCAACGTCCTGACTTTC.

This clonotype came up many times. The junction does not match germline at one end; this may be a read error. The chain is built from TRBV4-2 and TRBJ2-7, with D possibly matching TRBD1 (7 bases). Germline V gene data show CDR1 as LGHNA and CDR2 as YNFKEQ. The CDR3 sequence is 16 residues long. CDR3 protein: CASSQEAAGQTHEQYF. The CDR3 region has the DNA TGTGCCAGCAGTCAAGAAGCGGCGGGACAGACCCACGAGCAGTACTTC.

V and J are TRBV5-1 and TRBJ1-1; no definite D call. There are 15 residues in the CDR3. Germline V gene data show CDR1 as SGHRS and CDR2 as YFSETQ. V shed 4 bases and J shed 1 base, with 14 bases lying between them. CDR3: CASSREQIPNTEAFF. The CDR3 DNA reads as TGCGCCAGCAGCAGGGAACAGATCCCGAACACTGAAGCTTTCTTT.

The V gene is TRBV5-1, the J gene TRBJ2-7; tentative D call: TRBD2 (6 bases). The CDR3 consists of 17 residues. CDR1 and CDR2 (germline): SGHRS, YFSETQ. Trimming removed 4 bases from V and 6 bases from J, with 26 bases in between. DNA of the CDR3: TGCGCCAGCAGCCCCGGGACTTCGGGGTCAGTCTCCGGCGAGCAGTACTTC. It is translated as CASSPGTSGSVSGEQYF.